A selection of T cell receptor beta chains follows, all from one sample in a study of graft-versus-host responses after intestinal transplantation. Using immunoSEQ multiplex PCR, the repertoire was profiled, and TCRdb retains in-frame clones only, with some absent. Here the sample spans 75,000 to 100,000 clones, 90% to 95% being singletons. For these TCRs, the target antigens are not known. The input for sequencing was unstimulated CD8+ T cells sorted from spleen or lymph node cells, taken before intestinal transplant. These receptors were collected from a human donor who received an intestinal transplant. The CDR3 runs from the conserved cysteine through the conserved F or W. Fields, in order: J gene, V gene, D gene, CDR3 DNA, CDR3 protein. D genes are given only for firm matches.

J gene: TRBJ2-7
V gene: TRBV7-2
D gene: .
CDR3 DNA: TGTGCCAGCAGGTCAAATCTGATGGGAGGCTACGAGCAGTACTTC
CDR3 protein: CASRSNLMGGYEQYF

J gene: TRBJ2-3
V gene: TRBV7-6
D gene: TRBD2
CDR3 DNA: TGTGCCAGCAGCTTACCTAGCCGGACTAGCGGGAGGACAGATACGCAGTATTTT
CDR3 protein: CASSLPSRTSGRTDTQYF

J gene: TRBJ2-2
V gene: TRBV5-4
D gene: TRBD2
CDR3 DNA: TGTGCCAGCAGCCTGCATGGGGGGGGATCCGGGGAGCTGTTTTTT
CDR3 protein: CASSLHGGGSGELFF

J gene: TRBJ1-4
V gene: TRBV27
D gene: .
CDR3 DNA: TGTGCCAGCAGTTTAGGCGGTGAAAAACTGTTTTTT
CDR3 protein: CASSLGGEKLFF

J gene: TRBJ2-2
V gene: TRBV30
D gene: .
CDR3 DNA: TGTGCCTGGAGTGTCCTCCCCCCCCCTAGAAACACCGGGGAGCTGTTTTTT
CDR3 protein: CAWSVLPPPRNTGELFF

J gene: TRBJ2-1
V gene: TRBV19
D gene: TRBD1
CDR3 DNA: TGTGCCAGTAGTATACAAGACAGGGGGCTCGATGAGCAGTTCTTC
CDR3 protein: CASSIQDRGLDEQFF

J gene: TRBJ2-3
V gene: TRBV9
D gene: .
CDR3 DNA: TGTGCCAGCAGTAGGGACACCCCAGATACGCAGTATTTT
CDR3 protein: CASSRDTPDTQYF

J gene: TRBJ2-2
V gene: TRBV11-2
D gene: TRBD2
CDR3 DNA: TGTGCCAGCAGCTCAAGGACTAGCGGAGAGCCGAACACCGGGGAGCTGTTTTTT
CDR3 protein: CASSSRTSGEPNTGELFF

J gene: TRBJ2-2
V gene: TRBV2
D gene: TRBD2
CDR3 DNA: TGTGCCAGCAGTGAAGGCTTGTACGTGCTAGCGGGGACTTCGACCGGGGAGCTGTTTTTT
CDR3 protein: CASSEGLYVLAGTSTGELFF

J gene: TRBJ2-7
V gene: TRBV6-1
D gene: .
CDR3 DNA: TGTGCCAGCAGTGAATCTGGCGACGCTAGCTACGAGCAGTACTTC
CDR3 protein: CASSESGDASYEQYF

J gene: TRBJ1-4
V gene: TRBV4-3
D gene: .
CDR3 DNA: TGCGCCAGCAGCCAAGACTGGCGGGATGAAAAACTGTTTTTT
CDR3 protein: CASSQDWRDEKLFF

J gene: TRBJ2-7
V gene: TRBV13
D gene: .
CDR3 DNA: TGTGCCAGCAGCTTAGTTGGTAGACTGGGCGAGCAGTACTTC
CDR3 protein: CASSLVGRLGEQYF

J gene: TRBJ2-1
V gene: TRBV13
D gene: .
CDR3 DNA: TGTGCCAGCAGCTCCCCCCCGGCAGGAAAGGACTACAATGAGCAGTTCTTC
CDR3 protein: CASSSPPAGKDYNEQFF

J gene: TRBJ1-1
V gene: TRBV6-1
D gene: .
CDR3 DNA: TGTGCCAGCAGTGAAGTGCTAGGGGTGAACACTGAAGCTTTCTTT
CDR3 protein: CASSEVLGVNTEAFF

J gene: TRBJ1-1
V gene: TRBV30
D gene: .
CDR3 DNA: TGTGCCTGGAGTGTAGCCGGGAGCACTGAAGCTTTCTTT
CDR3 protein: CAWSVAGSTEAFF

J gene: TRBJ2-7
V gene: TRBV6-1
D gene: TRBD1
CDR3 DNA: TGTGCCAGCAGTCCGGACAGGGACTACGAGCAGTACTTC
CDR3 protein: CASSPDRDYEQYF

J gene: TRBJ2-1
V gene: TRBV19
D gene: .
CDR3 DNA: TGTGCCAGTAGTATAGATGGAGTTTACAATGAGCAGTTCTTC
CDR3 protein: CASSIDGVYNEQFF

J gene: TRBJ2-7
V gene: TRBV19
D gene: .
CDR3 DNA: TGTGCCAGTACCTTGGGCCAGGGGAACGAGCAGTACTTC
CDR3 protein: CASTLGQGNEQYF

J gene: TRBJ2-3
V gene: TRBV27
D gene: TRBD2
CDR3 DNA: TGTGCCAGTAATCTGCGGGGGAGCACAGATACGCAGTATTTT
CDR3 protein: CASNLRGSTDTQYF

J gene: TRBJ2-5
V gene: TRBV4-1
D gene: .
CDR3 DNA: TGCGCCAGCAGCCGGGAACGGACCGAAAGCCTTCCGGCGGGGACCCAGTACTTC
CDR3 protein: CASSRERTESLPAGTQYF

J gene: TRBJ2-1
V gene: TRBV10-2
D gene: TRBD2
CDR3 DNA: TGCGCCAGCTTACCTGGGGCGGGGGGGCTTAATGAGCAGTTCTTC
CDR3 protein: CASLPGAGGLNEQFF

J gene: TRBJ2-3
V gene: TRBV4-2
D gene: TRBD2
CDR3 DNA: TGTGCCAGCAGCCAAGATTTTCCGGGCGGGAGCTTTTCAGATACGCAGTATTTT
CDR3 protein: CASSQDFPGGSFSDTQYF